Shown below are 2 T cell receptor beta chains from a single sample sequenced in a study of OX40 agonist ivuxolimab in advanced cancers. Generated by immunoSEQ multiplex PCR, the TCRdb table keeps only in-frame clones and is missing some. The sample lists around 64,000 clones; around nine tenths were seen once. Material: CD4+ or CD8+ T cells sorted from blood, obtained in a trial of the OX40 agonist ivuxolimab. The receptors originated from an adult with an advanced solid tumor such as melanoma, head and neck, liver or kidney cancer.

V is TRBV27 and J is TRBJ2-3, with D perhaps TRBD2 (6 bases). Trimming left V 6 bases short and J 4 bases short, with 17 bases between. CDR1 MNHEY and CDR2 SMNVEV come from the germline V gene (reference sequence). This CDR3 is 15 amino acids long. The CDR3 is CASSVILARPDTQYF. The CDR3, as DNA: TGTGCCAGCAGCGTAATACTAGCCCGCCCAGATACGCAGTATTTT.

The chain's CDR3 is CASSFTGGYEQYF. CDR3 DNA: TGTGCCAGCAGTTTTACAGGGGGCTACGAGCAGTACTTC. The chain employs TRBV6-5 and TRBJ2-7; 8 nucleotides agree with TRBD1. Germline V gives CDR1 MNHEY, CDR2 SVGAGI. This CDR3 region has 13 residues. V shed 4 bases and J 3 bases; nucleotides not matched to a gene: 2.